Following are 24 T cell receptor beta chains from one sample sequenced in a study of shared clonotypes between healthy human individuals. Data came from immunoSEQ multiplex PCR; TCRdb stores just in-frame clones and leaves some out. The repertoire holds roughly 2 million clones, with roughly 95% as singletons. The source material was naive CD4+ T cells sorted from blood. The subset denotes: CD45RA+ positively selected. The origin of the receptors is a young man in good health.

About this clone: Other DNA sequences in the same sample also yield this CDR3. V gene TRBV30 combines with J gene TRBJ2-5, with 9 bases that match TRBD1. This CDR3 spans 12 amino acids. V lost 5 bases and J lost 3; bases outside the gene matches: 1. Germline loops: CDR1 GTSNPN, CDR2 SVGIG (reference sequence). Here the CDR3 DNA reads TGTGCCTGGGGGACAGGGAAAGAGACCCAGTACTTC. As protein: CAWGTGKETQYF.

The chain recombines TRBV4-1 with TRBJ2-2; D is possibly TRBD1 or TRBD2 (5 bases each). The CDR3 extends over 15 amino acids. V dropped 0 bases and J dropped 7 bases, with 12 bases sitting between them. Germline CDR1 MGHRA, CDR2 YSYEKL. The CDR3 region has the DNA TGCGCCAGCAGCCAAGATTTGGGGGTTGGCGGGGAGCTGTTTTTT. This encodes CASSQDLGVGGELFF.

The rearrangement links TRBV6-5 to TRBJ1-2; D call uncertain. V was shortened by 0 bases and J by 7 bases, with 15 bases between the two germline ends. Germline lookup yields CDR1 MNHEY and CDR2 SVGAGI. The CDR3 has 15 residues. CDR3 coding DNA: TGTGCCAGCAGTTACTCGGAAGGGTTACAATCTGGCTACACCTTC. Translated: CASSYSEGLQSGYTF.

The chain combines TRBV2 with TRBJ1-2, with D perhaps matching TRBD1 (5 bases). The V gene's germline CDR1 is SNHLY and CDR2 FYNNEI. CDR3 length equals 13 residues. Trimming removed 3 bases at V and 4 bases at J, with 9 bases between. The CDR3 loop is CASSESGPYGYTF. Here the CDR3 DNA reads TGTGCCAGCAGTGAGTCGGGACCCTATGGCTACACCTTC.

This clone was recorded once. The identical CDR3 is also encoded by other nucleotide sequences in the sample. The chain is built from TRBV18 and TRBJ2-3; no definite D call. Trimming took off 3 bases at V and 4 bases at J, with 8 bases between the two ends. The CDR3 spans 13 residues. Germline lookup yields CDR1 KGHSH and CDR2 LQKENI. CDR3 loop: CASSPLLADTQYF. CDR3 sequence (DNA): TGTGCCAGCTCACCCCTTTTAGCAGATACGCAGTATTTT.

The chain combines TRBV7-3 with TRBJ1-6; 7 bases are a match to TRBD1. From germline, CDR1 is SGHTA and CDR2 FQGTGA. After removal of 5 bases from V and 8 bases from J, the junction contained 3 bases not matched to a gene. This CDR3 has 13 amino acids. CDR3 sequence reads: CASSRQGDSPLHF. In nucleotides, the CDR3 is TGTGCCAGCAGCCGACAGGGAGATTCACCCCTCCACTTT.

V and J are TRBV9 and TRBJ2-5, with D possibly called TRBD1 or TRBD2 (6 bases each). Germline CDR1 reads SGDLS; CDR2 reads YYNGEE. The CDR3 has 14 residues. V lost 3 bases and J 4 bases, leaving 13 bases between the germline ends. For the CDR3, the DNA is TGTGCCAGCAGCGCGAGAGGAGGGGGAGAGACCCAGTACTTC. This gives the protein CASSARGGGETQYF. The full variable domain, completed using reference TRBV9 and TRBJ2-5, is DSGVTQTPKHLITATGQRVTLRCSPRSGDLSVYWYQQSLDQGLQFLIQYYNGEERAKGNILERFSAQQFPDLHSELNLSSLELGDSALYFCASSARGGGETQYFGPGTRLLVL.

The V gene is TRBV29-1, the J gene TRBJ2-2, with D possibly called TRBD1 or TRBD2 (5 bases each). CDR3 length: 15 amino acids. Per the germline V gene, CDR1 is SQVTM and CDR2 is ANQGSEA. Trimming shortened V by 4 bases and J by 1 base, and 13 bases separated the two germline ends. The CDR3 region is CSVAPGTVNTGELFF. CDR3 sequence (DNA): TGCAGCGTTGCCCCCGGGACGGTGAACACCGGGGAGCTGTTTTTT.

This sequence joins TRBV7-2 and TRBJ2-2, with 7 nucleotides matching TRBD1. Germline V CDR1 and CDR2: SGHTA, FQGNSA. V lost 5 bases, J lost 4 bases, and 4 bases stayed unmatched. The CDR3 length is 14 residues. The CDR3 region is CASSRGQSTGELFF. The CDR3 region has the DNA TGTGCCAGCAGCCGGGGACAGTCCACCGGGGAGCTGTTTTTT.

The rearrangement links TRBV25-1 to TRBJ1-2; weak D call: TRBD1 (6 bases). The V gene's germline CDR1 is MGHDK and CDR2 SYGVNS. The V gene lost 8 bases and the J gene lost 3 bases, with 13 bases spanning the gap. This CDR3 has 13 amino acids. The CDR3 DNA sequence: TGTGCCAGCGGGGACGACAGGTACTATGGCTACACCTTC. It is translated as CASGDDRYYGYTF.

The V gene is TRBV29-1, the J gene TRBJ2-7, with 8 bases fitting TRBD1. The CDR3 sequence is 18 residues long. CDR1 and CDR2 from the germline V gene are SQVTM and ANQGSEA. J lost 1 base, V lost 6 bases, and 20 bases had no gene match. CDR3 residues: CSVETTYRQGMKSYEQYF. The CDR3 nucleotides are TGCAGCGTGGAAACAACGTATAGACAGGGGATGAAGTCCTACGAGCAGTACTTC.

The chain recombines TRBV7-2 with TRBJ2-5, with TRBD1 as a possible D gene (5 bases). The CDR3 loop spans 13 amino acids. Trimming removed 5 bases at V and 6 bases at J, with 13 bases between. CDR1 is SGHTA and CDR2 is FQGNSA in the germline V gene. In DNA, the CDR3 is TGTGCCAGCAGCCCGCAGGGTGGGCAGACCCAGTACTTC. It encodes CASSPQGGQTQYF.

The chain combines TRBV6-1 with TRBJ2-2; possible D gene TRBD1, 6 bases. The CDR3 totals 14 residues. Deletions cut 6 bases from V and 5 bases from J, with 13 bases between. Germline V gene sequence: CDR1 MNHNS, CDR2 SASEGT. The CDR3 region is CASRDRAITGELFF. The CDR3 DNA reads TGTGCCAGCAGGGACAGAGCTATAACCGGGGAGCTGTTTTTT.

The chain employs TRBV7-2 and TRBJ1-3; D is undetermined. The germline gives CDR1 SGHTA, CDR2 FQGNSA. The CDR3 contains 17 residues. Trimming stripped 1 base from V and 4 bases from J, with 17 bases between. In DNA form, the CDR3 reads TGTGCCAGCAGCTTAGGCACACCCCGAAAGTCCGGAAACACCATATATTTT. This codes for CASSLGTPRKSGNTIYF.

The rearrangement joins TRBV30 to TRBJ1-2; the D gene is possibly TRBD1 (5 bases). This CDR3 has 14 residues. V shed 0 bases and J shed 5 bases, with 13 bases lying between them. Per the germline V gene, CDR1 is GTSNPN and CDR2 is SVGIG (reference sequence). The CDR3 nucleotides read TGTGCCTGGAGTGTACTGGTCAGGGTATATGGCTACACCTTC. Translating gives CAWSVLVRVYGYTF.

Remarks on this clone: This specimen includes other DNA sequences encoding the same CDR3. This chain links TRBV6-5 with TRBJ2-1; 11 nucleotides agree with TRBD2. From germline, CDR1 is MNHEY and CDR2 SVGAGI. V lost 4 bases and J lost 4; bases outside the gene matches: 3. The CDR3 has 15 residues. The DNA of the CDR3 is TGTGCCAGCAGTTTCACTAGCGGGAGTTACAATGAGCAGTTCTTC. Amino acid sequence: CASSFTSGSYNEQFF.

This clone was detected once. This chain joins TRBV6-1 and TRBJ1-6; D ambiguous. In germline, CDR1 is MNHNS, CDR2 SASEGT. V gave up 9 bases and J gave up 7 bases, with 13 bases separating them. The CDR3 sequence is 13 residues long. In DNA form, the CDR3 reads TGTGCCAGTGAAGGCAGGAGCAATTCACCCCTCCACTTT. This translates into CASEGRSNSPLHF.

This rearrangement joins TRBV6-4 to TRBJ2-1, with TRBD2 matching 7 bases. The V and J ends lost 2 bases and 5 bases, in that order; junction bases with no gene match: 9. The length of the CDR3 is 16 residues. From germline, CDR1 is MRHNA and CDR2 SNTAGT. The CDR3 coding sequence is TGTGCCAGCAGTGACGGTCGCGGGAGTACCCACAATGAGCAGTTCTTC. It is translated as CASSDGRGSTHNEQFF.

The rearrangement links TRBV9 to TRBJ1-2, with a tentative D call TRBD1 (5 bases). Germline V gene sequence: CDR1 SGDLS, CDR2 YYNGEE. The ends were cut back, 3 bases at V and 2 bases at J, with 14 bases in the middle. This CDR3 is built from 15 residues. The CDR3 nucleotides read TGTGCCAGCAGCGGACCAGGGACGGTGAACTATGGCTACACCTTC. This translates into CASSGPGTVNYGYTF.

The rearrangement joins TRBV5-4 to TRBJ1-2, with unresolved D. CDR1 is SGHNT and CDR2 is YYREEE in the germline V gene (reference sequence). The CDR3 has 14 amino acids. Trimming took off 4 bases at V and 4 bases at J, with 14 bases between the two ends. The CDR3 DNA is TGTGCCAGCAGCCCCGGGATACTATTCTATGGCTACACCTTC. This encodes CASSPGILFYGYTF.

This chain uses TRBV30 with TRBJ1-5, with 8 bases fitting TRBD1. CDR1 and CDR2 from the germline V gene are GTSNPN and SVGIG (reference sequence). The CDR3 runs 12 residues. After removal of 5 bases from V and 5 bases from J, the junction contained 2 bases not matched to a gene. CDR3 residues: CAWDRGHQPQHF. The CDR3 DNA reads TGTGCCTGGGACAGGGGTCATCAGCCCCAGCATTTT.

The chain combines TRBV7-9 with TRBJ1-2; TRBD1 aligns across 7 bases. The CDR3 length is 15 residues. The V segment lost 1 base and the J segment 3 bases; nucleotides outside the gene matches: 5. Germline V gene data show CDR1 as SEHNR and CDR2 as FQNEAQ (reference sequence). In DNA form, the CDR3 reads TGTGCCAGCAGCTTAGTGGGCCAGGGGGACTATGGCTACACCTTC. Amino acids: CASSLVGQGDYGYTF.

This chain links TRBV5-4 with TRBJ2-7; no clear D. V shed 4 bases and J shed 2 bases, with 13 bases lying between them. CDR3 size: 14 residues. Germline assignment: CDR1 SGHNT and CDR2 YYREEE (reference sequence). The CDR3 nucleotides are TGTGCCAGCAGCGAAATCGGGCAAACCTACGAGCAGTACTTC. Protein product: CASSEIGQTYEQYF.

The count of this clone is one. V usage is TRBV7-9 and J usage is TRBJ1-4; D possibly corresponds to TRBD1 (6 bases). The germline V gene has CDR1 SEHNR and CDR2 FQNEAQ (reference sequence). This CDR3 is built from 17 residues. Trimming stripped 0 bases from V and 2 bases from J, with 13 bases between. CDR3 DNA: TGTGCCAGCAGCTTAGCTCGAGACAGGTCGACTAATGAAAAACTGTTTTTT. Translation gives CASSLARDRSTNEKLFF.